This T cell receptor (beta chain) was sequenced in a study of technical replicates of blood from four donors. Here immunoSEQ multiplex PCR was the method, and the copy in TCRdb shows in-frame clones only, minus some. The sample includes tens of thousands of clones, around 95% of them seen just once. Germline V gene data show CDR1 as SGHVS and CDR2 as FNYEAQ. The V gene lost 6 bases and the J gene lost 8 bases, with 16 bases spanning the gap. This CDR3 is 14 amino acids long. This clone was found once. This TCR was sampled from a human donor in good health. The rearrangement uses TRBV7-6 and TRBJ2-2, with D perhaps matching TRBD2 (5 bases). Sequencing was carried out using T cells isolated from PBMCs. As DNA, the CDR3 is TGTGCCAGCAGGGTGGGGAGCGCCATAGGGGAGCTGTTTTTT. This encodes CASRVGSAIGELFF.